The rows below give T cell receptor beta chains drawn from one sample of a study of blood T cell repertoires in COVID-19. Data came from immunoSEQ multiplex PCR; TCRdb stores just in-frame clones and leaves some out. Found here are about 140,000 clones, around three quarters of them singletons; the top ten hold roughly 15%. The sequencing input was peripheral blood. These receptors came from a man aged 50 or older with acute or convalescent COVID-19. CDR3s include the opening cysteine and the closing phenylalanine or tryptophan. Each record gives: V gene, J gene, D gene, CDR3 protein, CDR3 DNA. The D gene is left open where the match is weak.

v_call: TRBV7-8
j_call: TRBJ2-5
d_call: TRBD2
cdr3_aa: CASSLAWAGEVTQYF
cdr3_nt: TGTGCCAGCAGCTTAGCTTGGGCGGGGGAGGTGACCCAGTACTTC

v_call: TRBV5-1
j_call: TRBJ2-5
d_call: TRBD1
cdr3_aa: CASSASGQEQETQYF
cdr3_nt: TGCGCCAGCAGTGCATCGGGACAGGAGCAAGAGACCCAGTACTTC

v_call: TRBV7-9
j_call: TRBJ1-5
d_call: -
cdr3_aa: CASSREDVIQPQHF
cdr3_nt: TGTGCCAGCAGTCGGGAGGACGTAATTCAGCCCCAGCATTTT

v_call: TRBV19
j_call: TRBJ2-5
d_call: -
cdr3_aa: CASVDSPGETQYF
cdr3_nt: TGTGCCAGTGTAGACAGCCCTGGGGAGACCCAGTACTTC

v_call: TRBV10-2
j_call: TRBJ1-1
d_call: -
cdr3_aa: CASSAGVDTEAFF
cdr3_nt: TGCGCCAGCAGTGCAGGCGTGGACACTGAAGCTTTCTTT

v_call: TRBV5-1
j_call: TRBJ1-1
d_call: TRBD1
cdr3_aa: CASSPGTGGVRDTEAFF
cdr3_nt: TGCGCCAGCAGCCCCGGGACAGGGGGCGTTCGGGACACTGAAGCTTTCTTT

v_call: TRBV5-1
j_call: TRBJ1-1
d_call: -
cdr3_aa: CASREIPDSDEAFF
cdr3_nt: TGCGCCAGCAGGGAGATCCCGGACTCCGATGAAGCTTTCTTT

v_call: TRBV14
j_call: TRBJ1-1
d_call: -
cdr3_aa: CASSQVAGVNTEAFF
cdr3_nt: TGTGCCAGCAGCCAAGTAGCAGGGGTGAACACTGAAGCTTTCTTT

v_call: TRBV7-2
j_call: TRBJ1-1
d_call: -
cdr3_aa: CASSLAGGKNTEAFF
cdr3_nt: TGTGCCAGCAGCTTAGCGGGCGGGAAGAACACTGAAGCTTTCTTT

v_call: TRBV3-1/TRBV3-2
j_call: TRBJ2-1
d_call: -
cdr3_aa: CASSLQGYNEQFF
cdr3_nt: TGTGCCAGCAGCCTTCAGGGGTACAATGAGCAGTTCTTC